These 6 T cell receptor beta chains share one sample of origin, sequenced in a study of graft-versus-host responses after intestinal transplantation. These receptors have no identified antigens. The data were produced by immunoSEQ multiplex PCR, yet TCRdb's version contains in-frame clones alone and is incomplete. The sample contains about 90,000 clones, approximately 78% of which appear only once. The material was unstimulated CD4+ T cells sorted from spleen or lymph node cells, obtained before intestinal transplant. The receptors here all came from a human donor who received an intestinal transplant.

This chain uses TRBV5-1 with TRBJ2-3, with 10 bases lining up with TRBD2. Germline V CDR1 and CDR2: SGHRS, YFSETQ. The V segment lost 2 bases and the J segment 4 bases; nucleotides outside the gene matches: 7. The CDR3 consists of 16 residues. In DNA form, the CDR3 reads TGCGCCAGCAGCTTACTGGCTAGCGGGGGAGCAGATACGCAGTATTTT. This codes for CASSLLASGGADTQYF.

V is TRBV15 and J is TRBJ2-5; D unclear. Looked up from germline, CDR1 is LNHNV and CDR2 is YYDKDF (reference sequence). The CDR3 length is 11 residues. Trimming shortened V by 5 bases and J by 2 bases, and 3 bases separated the two germline ends. CDR3 amino acids: CATSSQETQYF. The CDR3 region has the DNA TGTGCCACCAGCTCACAAGAGACCCAGTACTTC.

The chain has TRBV4-2 and TRBJ2-5; 8 bases align to TRBD2. V was clipped by 4 bases and J by 5 bases; unmatched bases: 9. The CDR3 length is 15 residues. The germline V gene has CDR1 LGHNA and CDR2 YNFKEQ. CDR3 sequence reads: CASSPTSGRLETQYF. DNA for the CDR3: TGTGCCAGCAGCCCTACTAGCGGACGCCTGGAGACCCAGTACTTC.

The chain links TRBV9 to TRBJ2-5; D not resolved. The length of the CDR3 is 14 residues. Per germline, CDR1 SGDLS and CDR2 YYNGEE. The V end lost 0 bases, the J end lost 1 base, and 7 bases lay between the germline ends. The CDR3 is CASSVDARQETQYF. For the CDR3, the DNA is TGTGCCAGCAGCGTAGATGCGCGCCAAGAGACCCAGTACTTC.

The CDR3 region has the DNA TGTGCCAGCAGCTTAAAGCGTCCGGGACTAGCGGGGAGAAACACAGATACGCAGTATTTT. It yields the protein CASSLKRPGLAGRNTDTQYF. This chain uses TRBV7-8 with TRBJ2-3, with 13 bases identical to TRBD2. CDR1 is SGHVS and CDR2 is FQNEAQ in the germline V gene. This CDR3 comprises 20 residues. The ends lost 2 bases at V and 2 bases at J; junction bases unmatched: 13.

The chain uses TRBV5-1 and TRBJ2-2, with TRBD2 as a possible D gene (6 bases). The CDR3 totals 15 residues. Germline CDR1 and CDR2: SGHRS and YFSETQ. The V gene lost 3 bases and the J gene lost 2 bases, with 11 bases spanning the gap. DNA of the CDR3: TGCGCCAGCAGCTGGGGGGACCCTAACACCGGGGAGCTGTTTTTT. Translation: CASSWGDPNTGELFF.